The present TCR beta chain was sequenced within a study of OX40 agonist ivuxolimab in advanced cancers. The CDR3 has 15 amino acids. Germline V gene data show CDR1 as LNHNV and CDR2 as YYDKDF (reference sequence). Trimming left V 1 base short and J 7 bases short, with 14 bases between. Sequencing was performed with immunoSEQ multiplex PCR; in TCRdb, only in-frame clones are kept and a portion is missing. The sample holds tens of thousands of clones; approximately 81% are singletons and the top ten take about 16%. The sequence was collected from an adult with an advanced solid tumor such as melanoma, head and neck, liver or kidney cancer. This sample comprised CD4+ or CD8+ T cells sorted from blood, obtained in a trial of the OX40 agonist ivuxolimab. V and J are TRBV15 and TRBJ2-1, with D maybe TRBD1 (5 bases). The CDR3 coding sequence is TGTGCCACCAGCAGAGTTAGGGGATCACTAAATGAGCAGTTCTTC. Translating it yields CATSRVRGSLNEQFF.